This TCR beta chain was observed in a study of cytomegalovirus exposure and HLA in healthy donors. Use of 60 Vbeta and 13 Jbeta primers characterized the PCR. Clones were sequenced by immunoSEQ multiplex PCR, and TCRdb holds only the in-frame ones, with some missing. The sample records around 140,000 clones, around 77% being singletons. Trimming removed 3 bases from V and 1 base from J, with 24 bases in between. This CDR3 region has 20 residues. Germline V CDR1 and CDR2: KGHSH, LQKENI. Sequenced input: PBMCs. The rearrangement uses TRBV18 and TRBJ2-2; maybe TRBD1 (5 bases). The TCR was taken from a woman aged 55-75 years in good health and CMV-seronegative. The CDR3 region has the DNA TGTGCCAGCTCACCGCAGCCCCAGGGTGTGGTAGCTGGGAACACCGGGGAGCTGTTTTTT. Translating gives CASSPQPQGVVAGNTGELFF.